This T cell receptor (beta chain) derives from a study of beta chain features in type 1 diabetes. As every portion of the isolated RNA was reverse transcribed, the sequencing read expressed TCRB transcripts. TCRdb's table, derived via immunoSEQ multiplex PCR, lists solely in-frame clones and lacks some. This repertoire shows 350,000 to 450,000 clones, approximately 14% found once; its top ten account for roughly 0.036%. Trimming removed 6 bases from V and 4 bases from J, with 9 bases in between. Germline lookup yields CDR1 MNHEY and CDR2 SVGAGI. The CDR3 is 12 residues long. The J gene is TRBJ1-2, the V gene TRBV6-5, with D uncertain. The receptor's source is a man aged 30-40 years in good health. Sequencing was performed on naive CD4+ T cells from blood. CDR3 amino acids: CASRVHPYGYTF. As DNA, the CDR3 is TGTGCCAGCAGAGTCCATCCCTATGGCTACACCTTC.